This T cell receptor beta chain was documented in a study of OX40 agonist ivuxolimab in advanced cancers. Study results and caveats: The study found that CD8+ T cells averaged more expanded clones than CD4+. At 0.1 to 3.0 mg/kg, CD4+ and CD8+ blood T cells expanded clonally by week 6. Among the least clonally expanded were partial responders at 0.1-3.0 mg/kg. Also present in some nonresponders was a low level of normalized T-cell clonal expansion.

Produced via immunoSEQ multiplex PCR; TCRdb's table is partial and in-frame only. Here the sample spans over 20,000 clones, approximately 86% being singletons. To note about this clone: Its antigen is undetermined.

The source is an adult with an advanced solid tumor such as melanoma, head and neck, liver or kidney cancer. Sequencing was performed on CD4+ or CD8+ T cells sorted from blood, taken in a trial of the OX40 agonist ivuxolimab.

In DNA form, the CDR3 reads TGTGCCAGCAGTGAAGCGGGTTACTCCTACGAGCAGTACTTC. Its translation is CASSEAGYSYEQYF. The J gene is TRBJ2-7, the V gene TRBV2; D gene unclear. Trimming took off 0 bases at V and 0 bases at J, with 6 bases between the two ends. Germline V gene sequence: CDR1 SNHLY, CDR2 FYNNEI. This CDR3 comprises 14 residues.